This TCR beta chain was identified in a study of T cells after yellow fever vaccination. The study, taken as a whole, reports: Weaker in magnitude, the secondary response showed a faster peak on day 5 versus 15. The CD4 and CD8 compartments had a small share of their clonotypes in common.

A remark on this clonotype: What it binds is unknown.

Trimming pared 3 bases from V and 0 bases from J, leaving 30 bases between. The germline V gene encodes CDR1 MGHRA and CDR2 YSYEKL. The CDR3 loop spans 22 amino acids. The 5'RACE template-switching step produced TCR cDNA and added a universal primer site and UMIs. TCRdb reprocessed the 5' RACE reads with MiXCR, giving one entry per CDR3 protein. The table records around 350,000 distinct CDR3 sequences, roughly 11% of them present only once. The chain carries TRBV4-1 and TRBJ2-1; D possibly corresponds to TRBD2 (6 bases). The source is a man between 18 and 29 years old who received the YFV17D yellow fever vaccine. Sample: PBMCs, taken on the day of the first yellow fever vaccination. CDR3 residues: CASSHFSFSLTEGPSSYNEQFF. DNA of the CDR3: TGCGCCAGCAGCCACTTCTCCTTCAGCCTGACGGAGGGTCCCAGCTCCTACAATGAGCAGTTCTTC.